A single sample gave rise to the 19 T cell receptor beta chains below, sequenced in a study of blood T cell repertoires in COVID-19. Clones were read by immunoSEQ multiplex PCR, and TCRdb kept only the in-frame ones, dropping some. Of approximately 170,000 clones listed, around four fifths are singletons. Sequenced input: peripheral blood. Every receptor here comes from a man between 65 and 79 years old who had recovered from COVID-19.

This clone was seen a handful of times. The rearrangement uses TRBV29-1 and TRBJ1-2; 9 nucleotides match TRBD1. The CDR3 is 12 residues long. Germline V gene sequence: CDR1 SQVTM, CDR2 ANQGSEA. The V and J ends lost 4 bases and 4 bases, in that order; junction bases with no gene match: 1. The CDR3 DNA reads as TGCAGCGTTGGGGACAGGGCCTATGGCTACACCTTC. It yields the protein CSVGDRAYGYTF.

Only one count was recorded for this clone. V and J are TRBV21-1 and TRBJ2-7; TRBD1 reflects the table's D call only, with no check against the DNA. TRBV21-1 is a documented pseudogene. CDR3 length: 16 amino acids. The CDR3 sequence: CASSPEGRGGYREQYF. The CDR3 DNA reads TGTGCCAGCAGCCCAGAGGGAAGAGGGGGTTATCGCGAGCAGTACTTC.

This clone was seen just once. The chain is built from TRBV5-8 and TRBJ1-5; the D is unclear. The V gene's germline CDR1 is SGHTS and CDR2 YDEGEE. V dropped 0 bases and J dropped 0 bases, with 7 bases sitting between them. The CDR3 loop spans 15 amino acids. The CDR3 DNA reads as TGTGCCAGCAGCTTGGCGGGTTCTAGCAATCAGCCCCAGCATTTT. This translates into CASSLAGSSNQPQHF.

This chain joins TRBV15 and TRBJ1-1; 7 nucleotides match TRBD1. With V trimmed by 3 bases and J by 6 bases, 19 bases remained unmatched. The V gene's germline CDR1 is LNHNV and CDR2 YYDKDF (reference sequence). This CDR3 spans 18 amino acids. The CDR3 loop is CATSRTDRVRGRGAEAFF. The CDR3 bases are TGTGCCACCAGCAGGACCGACAGGGTCCGGGGAAGAGGGGCTGAAGCTTTCTTT.

This rearrangement joins TRBV3-1 (or the pseudogene TRBV3-2) to TRBJ2-7, with TRBD2 identical over 14 bases. Trimming at V came to 3 bases and at J to 13 bases, leaving 8 bases not matched to a gene. CDR3 length: 14 residues. The germline V gene encodes CDR1 LGHDT and CDR2 YNNKEL (reference sequence). CDR3 coding DNA: TGTGCCAGCAGCCACTCCGGGACTAGCGGGAGTCTTTACTTC. It yields the protein CASSHSGTSGSLYF.

The chain uses TRBV12-5 and TRBJ2-5; TRBD2 matches 13 bases. The CDR3 loop spans 17 amino acids. The V segment lost 1 base and the J segment 6 bases; nucleotides outside the gene matches: 8. Germline loops: CDR1 LGHNT, CDR2 FRNRAP. The CDR3 loop is CASGLGSGTSGMQTQYF. CDR3 nucleotide sequence: TGTGCTAGTGGTTTGGGCTCCGGGACTAGCGGGATGCAGACCCAGTACTTC. Full variable domain (outside the CDR3, taken from reference TRBV12-5 and TRBJ2-5): DARVTQTPRHKVTEMGQEVTMRCQPILGHNTVFWYRQTMMQGLELLAYFRNRAPLDDSGMPKDRFSAEMPDATLATLKIQPSEPRDSAVYFCASGLGSGTSGMQTQYFGPGTRLLVL.

The CDR3 is CASSVTGAANYGYTF. The CDR3 nucleotides are TGTGCCAGCAGTGTTACAGGGGCCGCAAACTATGGCTACACCTTC. V usage is TRBV25-1 and J usage is TRBJ1-2; 7 bases align to TRBD1. Germline CDR1 reads MGHDK; CDR2 reads SYGVNS. V dropped 4 bases and J dropped 2; count of bases not matched to a gene: 7. The CDR3 sequence is 15 residues long.

This chain uses TRBV7-2 with TRBJ2-1; D is unclear. CDR3 length equals 11 residues. V lost 5 bases to trimming and J lost 9 bases, with 8 bases between them. Germline CDR1 is SGHTA and CDR2 is FQGNSA. The CDR3 DNA reads TGTGCCAGCAGCCCTCTCCGTGAGCAGTTCTTC. This sequence encodes CASSPLREQFF.

This chain links TRBV28 with TRBJ2-5; perhaps TRBD2 as D (6 bases). Germline V gene sequence: CDR1 MDHEN, CDR2 SYDVKM. CDR3 length: 15 residues. V lost 7 bases to trimming and J lost 4 bases, with 19 bases between them. The CDR3 region is CASTRSSGGGETQYF. The CDR3 DNA reads TGTGCCAGCACCCGGAGTAGCGGTGGGGGAGAGACCCAGTACTTC.

This chain links TRBV23-1 with TRBJ2-7; tentative D call: TRBD2 (5 bases). TRBV23-1 is reported as an ORF; its role is uncertain. The CDR3 contains 14 residues. Trimming removed 2 bases at V and 7 bases at J, with 15 bases between. CDR3: CASSQVMLAGEQYF. CDR3 nucleotide sequence: TGCGCCAGCAGTCAAGTTATGCTAGCCGGGGAGCAGTACTTC.

The V call is TRBV4-3, the J call TRBJ2-7; 12 bases fit TRBD1. Germline assignment: CDR1 LGHNA and CDR2 YSLEER. V shed 3 bases, J shed 7 bases, and the junction held 10 bases outside the gene matches. The CDR3 totals 16 residues. CDR3 bases: TGCGCCAGCAGCCACGGGACAGGGGGCGCTTATATAGAGCAGTACTTC. It specifies CASSHGTGGAYIEQYF.

The chain links TRBV19 to TRBJ2-1; D might be TRBD1 (5 bases). V lost 7 bases and J lost 8, with 30 bases in between. This CDR3 contains 18 residues. Germline V gene data show CDR1 as LNHDA and CDR2 as SQIVND (reference sequence). The CDR3 region has the DNA TGTGCCAGTACCGATACCCTTCGACAGTACAATGAGATCCATGAGCAGTTCTTC. Translation: CASTDTLRQYNEIHEQFF.

Concerning this clone: The junction shows a germline mismatch at one end, possibly a read error. The chain recombines TRBV6-1 with TRBJ2-7; 8 bases are a match to TRBD1. Germline V CDR1 and CDR2: MNHNS, SASEGT. The CDR3 is made up of 15 amino acids. The CDR3 spells CASSEAAGTGLRTNF. CDR3 sequence (DNA): TGTGCCAGCAGTGAAGCGGCTGGGACAGGCCTCCGAACTAACTTC.

This sequence joins TRBV14 and TRBJ1-2; maybe TRBD1 (6 bases). Germline CDR1 and CDR2: SGHDN and FVKESK. The CDR3 spans 12 residues. V was clipped by 6 bases and J by 3 bases, with 8 bases between them. The CDR3 here is CASSPGDYGYTF. CDR3 sequence (DNA): TGTGCCAGCAGTCCAGGGGACTATGGCTACACCTTC.

The chain recombines TRBV29-1 with TRBJ2-3; unclear D gene. CDR1 is SQVTM, CDR2 ANQGSEA, per germline. V was clipped by 7 bases and J by 0 bases, with 17 bases between them. This CDR3 has 15 residues. The CDR3 nucleotides are TGCAGCGCGGTAAGATACCAGTCTAGCACAGATACGCAGTATTTT. It is translated as CSAVRYQSSTDTQYF.

The chain carries TRBV6-5 and TRBJ1-1, with D perhaps matching TRBD1 (6 bases). The CDR3 runs 12 residues. V was trimmed by 6 bases and J by 4 bases, leaving 9 bases between them. CDR1 and CDR2 (germline): MNHEY, SVGAGI. The CDR3 region has the DNA TGTGCCAGCAGCGGGACATTCACTGAAGCTTTCTTT. It translates to CASSGTFTEAFF.

This clone was detected only once. Within the sample, other DNA sequences also encode this same CDR3. The CDR3 sequence is CASSLGQGSTDTQYF. CDR3 nucleotides: TGCGCCAGCAGCTTAGGACAGGGAAGCACAGATACGCAGTATTTT. This chain uses TRBV5-1 with TRBJ2-3; 8 bases align to TRBD1. The V and J ends lost 2 bases and 0 bases, in that order; junction bases with no gene match: 2. The CDR3 loop spans 15 amino acids. Germline values: CDR1 SGHRS, CDR2 YFSETQ.

This chain joins TRBV6-5 and TRBJ2-7; TRBD2 agrees at 12 bases. J gave up 5 bases and V 5 bases, and 7 bases lay outside the gene matches. The length of the CDR3 is 15 residues. Per germline, CDR1 MNHEY and CDR2 SVGAGI. CDR3 nucleotide sequence: TGTGCCAGCAGTAGACTAGCGGGAGCAGGGAACGAGCAGTACTTC. Its translation is CASSRLAGAGNEQYF.

The rearrangement uses TRBV6-1 and TRBJ2-3, with 12 bases lining up with TRBD2. J was trimmed by 5 bases and V by 3 bases; bases with no gene match: 6. The CDR3 spans 16 residues. Per germline, CDR1 MNHNS and CDR2 SASEGT. This CDR3 reads CASSDALTSGRDTQYF. The CDR3 DNA sequence: TGTGCCAGCAGTGATGCCTTGACTAGCGGGAGAGATACGCAGTATTTT.